The T cell receptor (beta chain) under discussion was sequenced for a study of shared T cell receptors in the human thymus. Trimming took 3 bases from V and 1 from J, leaving 13 bases between them. Germline assignment: CDR1 SGHRS and CDR2 YFSETQ. This CDR3 comprises 16 residues. This table comes from immunoSEQ multiplex PCR, and its TCRdb copy is limited to in-frame clones, with some not included. The repertoire holds hundreds of thousands of clones, with about 87% as singletons. This sample was shared with a second study, whose subject was human thymus T cells. Per that study: The study used thymus tissue resected during corrective heart surgery.

J is TRBJ2-2 and V is TRBV5-1, with D maybe TRBD1 (5 bases). This TCR derives from a boy less than two years old with a congenital heart defect. The sequenced material came from thymocytes. In DNA, the CDR3 is TGCGCCAGCAGCTCGCAGGGCGAAGGGAACACCGGGGAGCTGTTTTTT. Translating it yields CASSSQGEGNTGELFF.